A selection of T cell receptor beta chains follows, all from one sample in a study of T cells in Graves' hyperthyroidism and ophthalmopathy. TCRdb ran MiXCR on the multiplex PCR reads and lists one entry per CDR3 protein. The profile shows about 400,000 distinct CDR3 sequences, just under 15% of them singletons. The sequenced sample consisted of blood. All receptors derive from a woman in her twenties or thirties with Graves' hyperthyroidism. The conserved cysteine and the conserved F or W are not part of the CDR3 here. Clone size is given for some rows only: seen once, a few or many times, or a class if the clone is expanded.

V gene	clone size	J gene	CDR3 protein
TRBV19	.	TRBJ1-5	ASSLAIGSNQPQH
TRBV28	.	TRBJ2-7	ASSSGRGRKYEQY
TRBV11-2	few	TRBJ2-1	ASSFGQSSYNEQF
TRBV19	few	TRBJ2-7	ASSIGFKGVGEQY
TRBV7-2	.	TRBJ2-7	ASSHGRSYYEQY
TRBV3-1	many	TRBJ1-5	ASSQGAFGNQPQH
TRBV19	few	TRBJ2-5	ASSKGGDSQETQY
TRBV19	few	TRBJ2-7	ASSLGQETYEQY
TRBV10-3	few	TRBJ1-1	AISDPGARAEAF
TRBV7-9	.	TRBJ2-3	ASSPQSSSVAGAPDTQY
TRBV12-3/TRBV12-4	.	TRBJ2-7	ASTLGSSGSYEQY
TRBV20-1	.	TRBJ2-1	SARDRRTTHRNEQF
TRBV11-2	many	TRBJ2-6	ASSFENRFLALGANVLT
TRBV11-1	many	TRBJ2-1	ASSATSGRAVNEQF
TRBV10-2	few	TRBJ2-7	ASSGGTAGGPYEQY
TRBV20-1	many	TRBJ2-7	SARYSDLYEQY
TRBV4-1	.	TRBJ2-1	ASSQVAPNGAYNEQF
TRBV29-1	many	TRBJ2-3	SVDSQREGILRTDTQY
TRBV2	many	TRBJ1-2	ASSKDKQDYGYT
TRBV29-1	many	TRBJ2-3	SVAPTSGSLFDTQY
TRBV6-1	few	TRBJ2-2	ASNNWGPNTGELF
TRBV13	many	TRBJ2-7	ASSPDSSGSYEQY